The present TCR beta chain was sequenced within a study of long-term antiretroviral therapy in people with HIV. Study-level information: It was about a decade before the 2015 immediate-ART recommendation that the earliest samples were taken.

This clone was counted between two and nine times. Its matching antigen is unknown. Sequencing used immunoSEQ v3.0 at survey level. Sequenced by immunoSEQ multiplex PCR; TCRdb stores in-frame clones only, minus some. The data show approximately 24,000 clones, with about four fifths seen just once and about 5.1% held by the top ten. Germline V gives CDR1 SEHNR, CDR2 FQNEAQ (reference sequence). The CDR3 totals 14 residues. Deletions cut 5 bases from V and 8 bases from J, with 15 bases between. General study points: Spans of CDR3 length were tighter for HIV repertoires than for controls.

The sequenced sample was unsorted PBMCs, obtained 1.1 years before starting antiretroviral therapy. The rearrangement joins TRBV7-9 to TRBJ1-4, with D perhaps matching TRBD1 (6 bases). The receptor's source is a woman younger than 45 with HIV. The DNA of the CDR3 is TGTGCCAGCAGCGTACGACAGGCAAACGAAAAACTGTTTTTT. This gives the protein CASSVRQANEKLFF.